The entry below describes one T cell receptor (beta chain). Antigen unknown. Some clones are missing from TCRdb's copy, which holds only in-frame ones; the method was immunoSEQ multiplex PCR. The sample lists 70,000 to 95,000 clones; 85% to 90% were seen once. The sample comes from a study of T cell responses to AZD1222 COVID-19 vaccine. Study results and limitations: The study identified only 6 or 7 AZD1222 recipients as seropositive at baseline.

The CDR3 has 20 amino acids. Germline V gene lookup returns CDR1 LGHNA and CDR2 YNFKEQ. V lost 2 bases and J 2 bases, leaving 25 bases between the germline ends. This clonotype was obtained from an adult who received the AZD1222 COVID-19 vaccine. V gene TRBV4-2 combines with J gene TRBJ1-3; D not resolved. This material consisted of peripheral blood, taken 28 days after the second AZD1222 dose. The chain's CDR3 is CASSQKSGLRGRVTGNTIYF. For the CDR3, the DNA is TGTGCCAGCAGCCAAAAATCGGGTCTCCGGGGAAGGGTGACTGGAAACACCATATATTTT.